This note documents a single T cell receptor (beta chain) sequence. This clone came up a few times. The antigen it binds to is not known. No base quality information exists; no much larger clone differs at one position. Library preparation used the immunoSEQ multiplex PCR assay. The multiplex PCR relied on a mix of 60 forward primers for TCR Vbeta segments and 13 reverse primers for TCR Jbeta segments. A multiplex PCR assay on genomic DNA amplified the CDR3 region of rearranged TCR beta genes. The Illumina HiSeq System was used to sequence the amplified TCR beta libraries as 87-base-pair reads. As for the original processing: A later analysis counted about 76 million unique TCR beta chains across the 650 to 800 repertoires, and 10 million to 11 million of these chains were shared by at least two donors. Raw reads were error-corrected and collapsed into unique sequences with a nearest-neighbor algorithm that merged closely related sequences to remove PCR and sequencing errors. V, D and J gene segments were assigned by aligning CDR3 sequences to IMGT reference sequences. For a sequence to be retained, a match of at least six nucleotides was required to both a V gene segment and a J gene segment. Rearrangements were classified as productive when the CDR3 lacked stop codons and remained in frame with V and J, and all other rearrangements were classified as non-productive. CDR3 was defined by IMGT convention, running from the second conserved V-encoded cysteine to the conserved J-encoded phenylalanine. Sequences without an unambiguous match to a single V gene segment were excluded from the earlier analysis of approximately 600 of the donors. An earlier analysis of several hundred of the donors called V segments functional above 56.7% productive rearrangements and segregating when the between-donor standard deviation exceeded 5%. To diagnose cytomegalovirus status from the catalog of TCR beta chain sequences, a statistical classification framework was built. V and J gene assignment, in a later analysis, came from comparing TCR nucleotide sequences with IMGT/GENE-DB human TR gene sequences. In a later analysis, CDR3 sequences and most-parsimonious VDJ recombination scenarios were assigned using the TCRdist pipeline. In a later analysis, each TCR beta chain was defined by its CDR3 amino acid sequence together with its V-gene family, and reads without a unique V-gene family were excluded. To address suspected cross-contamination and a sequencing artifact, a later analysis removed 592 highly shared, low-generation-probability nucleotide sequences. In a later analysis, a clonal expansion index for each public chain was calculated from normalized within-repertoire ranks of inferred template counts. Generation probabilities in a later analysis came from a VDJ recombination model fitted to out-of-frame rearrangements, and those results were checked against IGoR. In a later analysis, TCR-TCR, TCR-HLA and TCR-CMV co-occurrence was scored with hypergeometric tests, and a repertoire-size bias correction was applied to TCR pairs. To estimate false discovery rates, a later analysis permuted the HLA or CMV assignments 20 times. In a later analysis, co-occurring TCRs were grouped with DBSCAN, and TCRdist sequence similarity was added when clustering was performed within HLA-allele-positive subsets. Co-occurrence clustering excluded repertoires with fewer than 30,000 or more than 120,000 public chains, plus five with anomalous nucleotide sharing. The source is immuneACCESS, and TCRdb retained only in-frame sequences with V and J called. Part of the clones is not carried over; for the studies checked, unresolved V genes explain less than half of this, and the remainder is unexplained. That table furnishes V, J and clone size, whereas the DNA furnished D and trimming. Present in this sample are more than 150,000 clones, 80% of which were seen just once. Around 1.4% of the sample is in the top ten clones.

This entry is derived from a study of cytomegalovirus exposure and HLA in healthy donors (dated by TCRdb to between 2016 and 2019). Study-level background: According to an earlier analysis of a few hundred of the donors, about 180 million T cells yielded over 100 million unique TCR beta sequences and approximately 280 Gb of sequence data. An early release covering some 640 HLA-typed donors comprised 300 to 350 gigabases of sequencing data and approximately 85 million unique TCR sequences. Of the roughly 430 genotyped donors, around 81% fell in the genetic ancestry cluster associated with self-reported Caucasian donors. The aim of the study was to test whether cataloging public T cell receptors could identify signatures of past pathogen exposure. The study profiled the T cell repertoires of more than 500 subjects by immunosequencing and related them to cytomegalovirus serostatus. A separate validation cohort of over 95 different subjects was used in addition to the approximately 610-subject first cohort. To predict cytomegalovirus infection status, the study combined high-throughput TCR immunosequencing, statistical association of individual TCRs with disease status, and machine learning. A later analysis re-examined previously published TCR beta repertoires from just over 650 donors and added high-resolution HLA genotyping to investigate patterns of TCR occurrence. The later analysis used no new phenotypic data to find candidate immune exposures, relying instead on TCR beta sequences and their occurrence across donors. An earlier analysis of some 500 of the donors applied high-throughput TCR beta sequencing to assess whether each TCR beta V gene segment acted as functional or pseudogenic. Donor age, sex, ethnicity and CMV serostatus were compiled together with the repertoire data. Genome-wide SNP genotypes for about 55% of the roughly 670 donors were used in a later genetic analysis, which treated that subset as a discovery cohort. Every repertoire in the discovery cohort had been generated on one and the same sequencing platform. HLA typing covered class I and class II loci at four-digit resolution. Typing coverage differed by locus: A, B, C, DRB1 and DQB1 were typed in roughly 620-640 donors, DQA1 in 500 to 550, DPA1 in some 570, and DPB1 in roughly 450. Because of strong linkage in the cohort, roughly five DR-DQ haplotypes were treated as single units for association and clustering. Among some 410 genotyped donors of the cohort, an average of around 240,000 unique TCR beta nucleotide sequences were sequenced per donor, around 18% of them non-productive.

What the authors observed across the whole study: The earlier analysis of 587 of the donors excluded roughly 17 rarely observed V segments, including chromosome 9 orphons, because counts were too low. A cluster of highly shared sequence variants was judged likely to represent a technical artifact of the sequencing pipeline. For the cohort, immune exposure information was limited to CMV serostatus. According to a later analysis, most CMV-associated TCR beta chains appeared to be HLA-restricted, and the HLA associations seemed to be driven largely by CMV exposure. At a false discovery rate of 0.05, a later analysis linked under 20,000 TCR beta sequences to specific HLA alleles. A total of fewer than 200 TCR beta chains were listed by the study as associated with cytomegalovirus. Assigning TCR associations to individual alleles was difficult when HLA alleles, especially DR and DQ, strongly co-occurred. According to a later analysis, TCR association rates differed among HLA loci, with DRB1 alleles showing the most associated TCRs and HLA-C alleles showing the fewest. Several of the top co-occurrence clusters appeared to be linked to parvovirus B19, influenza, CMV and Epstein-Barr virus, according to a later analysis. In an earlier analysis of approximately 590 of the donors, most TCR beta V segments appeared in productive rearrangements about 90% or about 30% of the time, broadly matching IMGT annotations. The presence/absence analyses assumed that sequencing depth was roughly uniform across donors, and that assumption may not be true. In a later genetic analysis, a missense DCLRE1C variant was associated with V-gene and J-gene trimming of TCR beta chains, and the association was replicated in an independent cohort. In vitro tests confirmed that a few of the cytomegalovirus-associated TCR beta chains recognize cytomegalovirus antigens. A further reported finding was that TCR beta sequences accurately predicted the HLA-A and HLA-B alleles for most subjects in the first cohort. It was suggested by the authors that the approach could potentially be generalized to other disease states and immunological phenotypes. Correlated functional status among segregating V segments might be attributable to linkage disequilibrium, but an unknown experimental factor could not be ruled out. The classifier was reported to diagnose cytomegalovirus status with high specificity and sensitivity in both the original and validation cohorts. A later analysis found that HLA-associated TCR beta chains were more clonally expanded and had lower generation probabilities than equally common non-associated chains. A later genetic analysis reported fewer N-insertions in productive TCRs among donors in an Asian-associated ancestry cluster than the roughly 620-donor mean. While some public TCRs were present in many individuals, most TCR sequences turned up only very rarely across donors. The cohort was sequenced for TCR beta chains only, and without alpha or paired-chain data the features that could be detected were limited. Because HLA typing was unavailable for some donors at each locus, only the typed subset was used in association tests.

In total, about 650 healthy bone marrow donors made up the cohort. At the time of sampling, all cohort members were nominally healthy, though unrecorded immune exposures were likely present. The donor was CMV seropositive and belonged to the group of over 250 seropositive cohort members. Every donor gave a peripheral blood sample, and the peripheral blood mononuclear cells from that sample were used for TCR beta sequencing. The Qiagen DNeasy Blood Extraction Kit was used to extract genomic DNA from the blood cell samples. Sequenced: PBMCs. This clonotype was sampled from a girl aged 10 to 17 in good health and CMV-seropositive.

This receptor has the CDR3 CASSLDGTSVDSSYNEQFF. In nucleotide form, the sequence is TGTGCCAGCAGCTTAGATGGGACTAGCGTCGATAGCTCCTACAATGAGCAGTTCTTC. The rearrangement combines TRBV11-3 with TRBJ2-1, with TRBD2 matching 10 junction bases. Reading from cysteine to phenylalanine, the CDR3 counts 19 amino acids. The sequence is cut down to CDR3 DNA, 57 bases in frame from base 1. Trimmed from V: 0 bases; trimmed from J: 0 bases; junction bases lacking a gene match: 8. Sequences SGHNT (CDR1) and YENEEA (CDR2) are obtained from the germline V gene.